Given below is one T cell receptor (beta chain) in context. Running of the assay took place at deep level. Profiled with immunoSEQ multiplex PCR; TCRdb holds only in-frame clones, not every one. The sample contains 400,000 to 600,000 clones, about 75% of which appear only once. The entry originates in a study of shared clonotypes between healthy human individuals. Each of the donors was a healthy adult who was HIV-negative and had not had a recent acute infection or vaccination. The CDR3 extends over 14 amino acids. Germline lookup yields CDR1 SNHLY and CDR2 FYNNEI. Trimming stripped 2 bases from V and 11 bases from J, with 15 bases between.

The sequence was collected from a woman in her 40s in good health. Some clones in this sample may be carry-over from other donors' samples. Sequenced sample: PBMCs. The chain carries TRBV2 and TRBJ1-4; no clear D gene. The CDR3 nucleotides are TGTGCCAGCAGTGAACGGGCCCTAACTGAGAAACTGTTTTTT. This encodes CASSERALTEKLFF. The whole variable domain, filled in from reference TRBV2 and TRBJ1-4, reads EPEVTQTPSHQVTQMGQEVILRCVPISNHLYFYWYRQILGQKVEFLVSFYNNEISEKSEIFDDQFSVERPDGSNFTLKIRSTKLEDSAMYFCASSERALTEKLFFGSGTQLSVL.